The text below deals with one T cell receptor beta chain. This specimen belongs to a study of cytomegalovirus exposure and HLA in healthy donors. The germline V gene has CDR1 MDHEN and CDR2 SYDVKM. Trimming shortened V by 1 base and J by 0 bases, and 6 bases separated the two germline ends. The CDR3 is made up of 14 amino acids. Clones were read by immunoSEQ multiplex PCR, and TCRdb kept only the in-frame ones, dropping some. The table has over 150,000 clones, about 89% seen once. The material sequenced was PBMCs. The receptor's source is a woman aged 18-29 years in good health and CMV-seropositive. The chain links TRBV28 to TRBJ1-2; no firm D call. The CDR3 coding sequence is TGTGCCAGCAGTTTATTAAGAGCTAACTATGGCTACACCTTC. Its translation is CASSLLRANYGYTF.